A selection of T cell receptor beta chains follows, all from one sample in a study of shared clonotypes between healthy human individuals. The assay was immunoSEQ multiplex PCR, and TCRdb's table has in-frame clones only and misses some. Seen here are around 2.3 million clones, around 95% observed once, and the top ten hold about 0.13%. The sample comprised naive CD4+ T cells sorted from blood. These receptors were collected from a man aged 18 to 35 in good health. CDR3s include the opening cysteine and the closing phenylalanine or tryptophan. D genes are given only for firm matches. The size entry is marked missing in some rows and otherwise reads once, few, many or a size class.

V	length	J	D	size	DNA	CDR3
TRBV12-5	16	TRBJ2-1	TRBD2	NA	TGTGCTAGTGGTTTGAAGCTAGCGGGAAGGCTACAGGAGCAGTTCTTC	CASGLKLAGRLQEQFF
TRBV28	16	TRBJ1-5	TRBD1	NA	TGTGCCAGCAGTTCAGCCGGGACAGTGAGCAATCAGCCCCAGCATTTT	CASSSAGTVSNQPQHF
TRBV18	14	TRBJ1-3	TRBD1	NA	TGTGCCAGCTCACGGACAGGGGATGGAAACACCATATATTTT	CASSRTGDGNTIYF
TRBV28	14	TRBJ1-1	TRBD1	NA	TGTGCCAGCAGAAATGGACAGGGGGACACTGAAGCTTTCTTT	CASRNGQGDTEAFF
TRBV30	17	TRBJ2-7	TRBD2	NA	TGTGCCTGGAGCCTACCCTGGGGAAAGCGGGAGTTTGGCGAGCAGTACTTC	CAWSLPWGKREFGEQYF
TRBV29-1	13	TRBJ2-2	NA	NA	TGCAGCGTTGCTCAGGGCTACACCGGGGAGCTGTTTTTT	CSVAQGYTGELFF
TRBV10-3	14	TRBJ2-2	NA	NA	TGTGCCATCAGTTCTGTAGCGGACACCGGGGAGCTGTTTTTT	CAISSVADTGELFF
TRBV9	15	TRBJ1-3	NA	NA	TGTGCCAGCAGCGTAGGAGGGAGCTCTGGAAACACCATATATTTT	CASSVGGSSGNTIYF
TRBV10-2	13	TRBJ2-4	NA	NA	TGCGCCAGCAGGCCCACAGACAGGACCTCTCAGTACTTC	CASRPTDRTSQYF
TRBV6-5	14	TRBJ2-1	TRBD1	NA	TGTGCCAGCAGCAGGGGGATCACCTACAATGAGCAGTTCTTC	CASSRGITYNEQFF
TRBV5-1	18	TRBJ2-1	NA	NA	TGCGCCAGCAGCTTGGGGAGTGGATGGACATCCGCCTACAATGAGCAGTTCTTC	CASSLGSGWTSAYNEQFF
TRBV5-6	14	TRBJ1-2	NA	NA	TGTGCCAGCAGCACGGGACGGTGGGACTATGGCTACACCTTC	CASSTGRWDYGYTF
TRBV18	12	TRBJ2-7	NA	NA	TGTGCCAGCTCACCTCGCCGGGACGAGCAGTACTTC	CASSPRRDEQYF
TRBV7-9	14	TRBJ2-4	NA	NA	TGTGCCAGCAGCTTAGATTTAGGGTGGGACATTCAGTACTTC	CASSLDLGWDIQYF
TRBV7-2	12	TRBJ1-5	NA	NA	TGTGCCAGCAGCTTAAATGGGGGGCCCCAGCATTTT	CASSLNGGPQHF
TRBV11-3	16	TRBJ2-2	NA	NA	TGTGCCAGCAGCTTAGATACCCTGAGTAGGACCGGGGAGCTGTTTTTT	CASSLDTLSRTGELFF
TRBV5-1	12	TRBJ2-7	NA	NA	TGCGCCAGCAGGGACGGGGGATACGAGCAGTACTTC	CASRDGGYEQYF
TRBV19	13	TRBJ1-2	NA	NA	TGTGCCAGTAGTATCCGAGGGGCCTATGGCTACACCTTC	CASSIRGAYGYTF
TRBV7-9	17	TRBJ2-1	TRBD2	NA	TGTGCCAGCAGCTTATGGCGAACTAGCGGGGGGGACAATGAGCAGTTCTTC	CASSLWRTSGGDNEQFF
TRBV20-1	9	TRBJ1-2	NA	NA	TGCAGTGCTATGGGTGGCTACACCTTC	CSAMGGYTF
TRBV4-1	15	TRBJ1-6	TRBD1	NA	TGCGCCAGCAGCCAAGAAGGAACAGGGGTTTCACCCCTCCACTTT	CASSQEGTGVSPLHF
TRBV6-5	15	TRBJ1-2	TRBD1	NA	TGTGCCAGCAGTTACTCGACAGGGGGCGGGTATGGCTACACCTTC	CASSYSTGGGYGYTF
TRBV30	17	TRBJ1-4	NA	NA	TGTGCCTGGAGTGTAGGCAGTACGAAGCATGGTAATGAAAAACTGTTTTTT	CAWSVGSTKHGNEKLFF
TRBV5-1	13	TRBJ2-1	TRBD1	once	TGCGCCAGCAGCGGCCGGGACAGGGGTGAGCAGTTCTTC	CASSGRDRGEQFF